What follows is one T cell receptor (beta chain) and its context. Its antigen is unidentified. This sample was included in a study of a mutant IDH1 vaccine in newly diagnosed glioma. Overall study: Eight vaccine doses were administered to patients at weeks 1, 3, 5, 7, 11, 15, 19 and 23. Vaccination was launched 4-6 weeks after radiotherapy alone, or with temozolomide cycles. Treated patients comprised around 62% males and around 38% females, mean age roughly 40 years.

Trimming took off 4 bases at V and 0 bases at J, with 13 bases between the two ends. Germline V gives CDR1 SGHNT, CDR2 YYREEE (reference sequence). The length of the CDR3 is 15 residues. The time point: week 11, during vaccination. A single vaccine dose contained 300 ug of mutant IDH1 20-mer peptide, and topical imiquimod was used with it. Some clones are missing from TCRdb's copy, which holds only in-frame ones; the method was immunoSEQ multiplex PCR. The sample has tens of thousands of clones, around 80% seen once; the top ten hold 3.6%. The rearrangement links TRBV5-4 to TRBJ1-2; D perhaps matches TRBD1 (5 bases). This receptor was taken from a man aged 25 to 45 with glioma. Sequencing was performed on PBMCs, taken from a glioma patient whose treatment included an IDH1 peptide vaccine. This chain's CDR3 is CASSAGLPANYGYTF. DNA of the CDR3: TGTGCCAGCAGCGCGGGGCTGCCAGCTAACTATGGCTACACCTTC.